This entry is about one T cell receptor (beta chain). V lost 4 bases to trimming and J lost 4 bases, with 8 bases between them. This CDR3 spans 14 amino acids. CDR1 and CDR2 from the germline V gene are SGHTA and FQGTGA. One entry per CDR3 protein, called by TCRdb with MiXCR from the 5' RACE reads. Among about 340,000 distinct CDR3 sequences listed, 9.5% to 15% were seen once. These data are taken from a study of T cells after yellow fever vaccination. The chain links TRBV7-3 to TRBJ1-6; unclear D gene. The source material was CD4+ T cells sorted from PBMCs, sampled 15 days after the yellow fever booster vaccination. The sequence derives from a man aged 18 to 29 who received the YFV17D yellow fever vaccine. As DNA, the CDR3 is TGTGCCAGCAGCTCTGACGGGTATAATTCACCCCTCCACTTT. Amino acid sequence: CASSSDGYNSPLHF.